A selection of T cell receptor beta chains follows, all from one sample in a study of cytomegalovirus exposure and HLA in healthy donors. The table came from immunoSEQ multiplex PCR; TCRdb's copy has only in-frame clones and leaves some out. Of roughly 120,000 clones in the sample, 77% were seen once. Sample: PBMCs. Source of these receptors: a human donor in good health. The CDR3 runs from the conserved cysteine through the conserved F or W. The D gene is left open where the match is weak. Clone size, where shown, is once, few, many, or a class for clones that have expanded.

D gene	V gene	clone size	CDR3 length	J gene	CDR3 protein	CDR3 DNA
NA	TRBV6-1	NA	13	TRBJ1-1	CASSGQLGTEAFF	TGTGCCAGCAGTGGACAACTGGGCACTGAAGCTTTCTTT
TRBD2	TRBV7-6	NA	15	TRBJ2-7	CASSPGLGLSYEQYF	TGTGCCAGCAGCCCCGGACTAGGGCTCTCCTACGAGCAGTACTTC
NA	TRBV5-1	NA	11	TRBJ2-7	CASRDSYEQYF	TGCGCCAGCAGGGACAGCTACGAGCAGTACTTC
TRBD1	TRBV5-1	NA	14	TRBJ1-2	CASSLGQGMNGYTF	TGCGCCAGCAGTTTAGGACAGGGCATGAATGGCTACACCTTC
NA	TRBV4-3	NA	11	TRBJ2-7	CASSQFEEQYF	TGCGCCAGCAGCCAGTTCGAGGAGCAGTACTTC
TRBD1	TRBV5-1	NA	14	TRBJ1-2	CASSLGDPQGGYTF	TGCGCCAGCAGCTTGGGGGATCCACAGGGGGGCTACACCTTC
TRBD1	TRBV5-1	NA	14	TRBJ2-7	CASSSGQGAVEQYF	TGCGCCAGCAGCTCAGGACAGGGGGCGGTGGAGCAGTACTTC
NA	TRBV7-2	NA	15	TRBJ1-4	CASSLNIPTNEKLFF	TGTGCCAGCAGCCTCAACATCCCAACTAATGAAAAACTGTTTTTT
NA	TRBV7-8	NA	18	TRBJ1-5	CASSSGTIRGYSNQPQHF	TGTGCCAGCAGCTCAGGAACCATACGGGGGTATAGCAATCAGCCCCAGCATTTT
NA	TRBV7-9	NA	14	TRBJ1-4	CASSLEANNEKLFF	TGTGCCAGCAGCTTAGAAGCTAATAATGAAAAACTGTTTTTT
TRBD2	TRBV5-1	few	14	TRBJ2-5	CATQELAGIETQYF	TGCGCCACCCAGGAACTAGCGGGCATTGAGACCCAGTACTTC
NA	TRBV5-1	NA	14	TRBJ2-7	CASSLAYRLNEQYF	TGCGCCAGCAGCTTGGCTTACAGGCTGAACGAGCAGTACTTC
TRBD2	TRBV2	NA	16	TRBJ2-7	CASRGLAGGSSYEQYF	TGTGCCAGCAGAGGACTAGCGGGGGGGAGCTCCTACGAGCAGTACTTC
NA	TRBV28	medium-sized	14	TRBJ1-1	CASSTLEGAKGAFF	TGTGCCAGCAGCACCTTGGAAGGGGCTAAAGGGGCTTTCTTT
TRBD2	TRBV5-8	NA	14	TRBJ2-7	CASRQLGGGYEQYF	TGTGCCAGCAGACAACTCGGGGGGGGCTACGAGCAGTACTTC
NA	TRBV5-1	NA	11	TRBJ2-5	CASSWGETQYF	TGCGCCAGCAGTTGGGGCGAGACCCAGTACTTC
TRBD1	TRBV5-1	NA	15	TRBJ2-7	CASSLRGTGKYEQYF	TGCGCCAGCAGCTTGCGTGGGACAGGGAAATACGAGCAGTACTTC
NA	TRBV29-1	NA	14	TRBJ2-1	CSSAGYLSYNEQFF	TGCAGTTCCGCCGGGTACCTCTCCTACAATGAGCAGTTCTTC
TRBD2	TRBV7-9	NA	19	TRBJ2-5	CASSQTSGLAGGGAGTQYF	TGTGCCAGCAGCCAGACCTCCGGACTAGCGGGGGGTGGGGCAGGGACCCAGTACTTC
NA	TRBV27	NA	14	TRBJ1-4	CASSWTAGDEKLFF	TGTGCCAGCAGTTGGACTGCTGGAGATGAAAAACTGTTTTTT